This T cell receptor (beta chain) is drawn from a study of T cells in Graves' hyperthyroidism and ophthalmopathy. Germline CDR1 and CDR2: SEHNR and FQNEAQ (reference sequence). The CDR3 spans 13 residues. The V and J ends lost 6 bases and 8 bases respectively, with 14 bases between them. Only a few counts were recorded for this clonotype. The TCR beta CDR3 regions underwent amplification using RNA transcripts as the source. Primed by the HTBI set, a first-round RT-PCR was run on the TCR CDR3. One entry per CDR3 protein results from TCRdb running MiXCR on the multiplex PCR reads. The repertoire has 190,000 or so distinct CDR3 sequences, approximately 16% of them found once; the top ten carry approximately 40%.

The sequenced sample was blood. The receptor was isolated from a man in his forties with Graves' hyperthyroidism. The rearrangement joins TRBV7-9 to TRBJ1-3; D ambiguous. In DNA form, the CDR3 reads TGTGCCAGCAGAATAGTAGGGCTGGACACCATATATTTT. Its protein product is CASRIVGLDTIYF. The full variable domain, its missing parts supplied by reference TRBV7-9 and TRBJ1-3, is DTGVSQNPRHKITKRGQNVTFRCDPISEHNRLYWYRQTLGQGPEFLTYFQNEAQLEKSRLLSDRFSAERPKGSFSTLEIQRTEQGDSAMYLCASRIVGLDTIYFGEGSWLTVV.